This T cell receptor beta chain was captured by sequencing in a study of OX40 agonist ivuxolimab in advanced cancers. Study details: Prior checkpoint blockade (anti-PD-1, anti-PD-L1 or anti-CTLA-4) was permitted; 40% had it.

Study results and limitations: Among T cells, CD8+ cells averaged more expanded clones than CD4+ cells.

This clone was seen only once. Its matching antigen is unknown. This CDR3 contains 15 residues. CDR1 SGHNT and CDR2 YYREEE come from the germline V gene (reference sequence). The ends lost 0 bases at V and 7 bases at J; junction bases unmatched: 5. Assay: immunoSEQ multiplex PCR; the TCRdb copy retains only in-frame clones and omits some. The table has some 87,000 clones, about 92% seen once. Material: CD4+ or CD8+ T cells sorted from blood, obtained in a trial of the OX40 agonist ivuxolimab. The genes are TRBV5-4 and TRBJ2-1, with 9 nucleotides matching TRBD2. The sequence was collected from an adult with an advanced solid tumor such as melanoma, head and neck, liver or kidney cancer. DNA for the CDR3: TGTGCCAGCAGCTTGGGGCTAGCGGGATCAAATGAGCAGTTCTTC. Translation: CASSLGLAGSNEQFF.